The rows below give T cell receptor beta chains drawn from one sample of a study of blood T cell repertoires in COVID-19. Assay: immunoSEQ multiplex PCR; the TCRdb copy retains only in-frame clones and omits some. The sample shows about 26,000 clones, approximately 77% of them seen only once. Source material: peripheral blood. These receptors all come from a human donor in a cohort sampled during active COVID-19. Both conserved end residues are part of each CDR3. A D gene is named only where the DNA matches it firmly. Clone size is stated in some rows and not others, as once, few, many or a class when expanded.

D gene,clone size,J gene,V gene,CDR3 protein,CDR3 DNA
-,-,TRBJ2-1,TRBV19,CASSLLVQNEQFF,TGTGCCAGTAGTTTGTTGGTCCAGAATGAGCAGTTCTTC
TRBD2,few,TRBJ2-6,TRBV5-4,CASSPGSGGGSGANVLTF,TGTGCCAGCAGCCCCGGATCCGGGGGGGGGTCTGGGGCCAACGTCCTGACTTTC
TRBD1,-,TRBJ2-7,TRBV7-2,CASSLDRQPTYEQYF,TGTGCCAGCAGCTTGGACAGGCAGCCCACCTACGAGCAGTACTTC
TRBD1,-,TRBJ1-5,TRBV7-6,CASSLDRGYNQPQHF,TGTGCCAGCAGCTTAGACAGGGGGTACAATCAGCCTCAGCATTTT
-,-,TRBJ2-1,TRBV13,CASSLGPQGASSDNEQFF,TGTGCCAGCAGCTTAGGCCCCCAGGGTGCGTCTTCAGACAATGAGCAGTTCTTC
-,-,TRBJ2-5,TRBV18,CASSRREGETQYF,TGTGCCAGCTCAAGGAGAGAAGGAGAGACCCAGTACTTC
-,-,TRBJ1-6,TRBV7-2,CASSSDRGGSPLHF,TGTGCCAGCAGCTCCGATAGGGGGGGATCACCCCTCCACTTT
-,-,TRBJ1-1,TRBV30,CAWKDSPANTEAFF,TGTGCCTGGAAAGACAGCCCGGCGAACACTGAAGCTTTCTTT
-,-,TRBJ1-1,TRBV11-2,CASSLVRGGDEAFF,TGTGCCAGCAGCTTAGTCCGTGGGGGGGATGAAGCTTTCTTT
TRBD1,-,TRBJ1-2,TRBV7-2,CASSTQGGGYYGYTF,TGTGCCAGCAGCACACAGGGGGGAGGCTACTATGGCTACACCTTC
-,-,TRBJ1-1,TRBV23-1,CASSQYEVGTEAFF,TGCGCCAGCAGTCAATACGAGGTCGGGACTGAAGCTTTCTTT
-,-,TRBJ1-1,TRBV4-3,CASSLMTANTEAFF,TGCGCCAGCAGCCTAATGACAGCGAACACTGAAGCTTTCTTT
TRBD2,-,TRBJ2-5,TRBV5-1,CASSLASISGSGETQYF,TGCGCCAGCAGCTTGGCCAGTATTAGCGGGAGTGGAGAGACCCAGTACTTC
TRBD2,-,TRBJ2-2,TRBV11-3,CASSPTFRGGPSGELFF,TGTGCCAGCAGCCCCACTTTCCGGGGGGGCCCATCCGGGGAGCTGTTTTTT
TRBD2,-,TRBJ2-7,TRBV5-4,CASSFGGAHEQYF,TGTGCCAGCAGCTTCGGGGGGGCCCACGAGCAGTACTTC
TRBD1,-,TRBJ1-1,TRBV5-1,CASSPYTGGRTEAFF,TGCGCCAGCAGCCCGTACACAGGGGGCAGAACTGAAGCTTTCTTT